This T cell receptor (beta chain) emerged from a study of T-cell reconstitution after alpha-beta-depleted transplantation in children. The CDR3 consists of 14 residues. V was shortened by 0 bases and J by 5 bases, with 11 bases between the two germline ends. Germline CDR1 SGHRS, CDR2 YFSETQ. For TCRbeta, the library was prepared with unique molecular identifiers. Via MiXCR, TCRdb re-called the PCR reads, giving one row per CDR3 protein. The table shows a few hundred thousand distinct CDR3 sequences, with more than 8% occurring only once. The specimen was PBMCs from the stem cell graft donor, collected from the stem cell graft. This clonotype was sampled from a human donor who donated a stem cell graft to a child with SCID. The rearrangement joins TRBV5-1 to TRBJ2-5; D is unclear. CDR3 coding DNA: TGCGCCAGCAGCTTGGGGGCGGTATCGGAGACCCAGTACTTC. It specifies CASSLGAVSETQYF.